One and the same sample provided the 23 T cell receptor beta chains below, sequenced in a study of Ad26.COV2.S vaccination and SARS-CoV-2 variants (TCRdb year 2021). The sample's treatment or condition label is to be understood as: 15 to 20 received Ad26.COV2.S at low or high dose, single or two shots; about 5 received placebo; per-sample allocation not given. For vaccine and placebo recipients, repertoires were sequenced using samples collected on day 63 after the first injection. Receptors were amplified or captured by the immunoSEQ multiplex PCR assay. Held by TCRdb, this immuneACCESS table contains in-frame sequences only and omits some clones. Under half of the omission traces to an unresolved V gene where checked; the cause of the rest is unknown. The sample contains over 400,000 clones, about 91% of them found a single time. Around 2.5% of the sample is in the top ten clones. The specimen was peripheral blood, collected in a trial of Ad26.COV2.S vaccine versus placebo. The receptors stem from a person aged 18-60 years who received the Ad26.COV2.S COVID-19 vaccine or a placebo.

This chain joins TRBV29-1 and TRBJ2-7; D remains ambiguous. Germline CDR1 reads SQVTM; CDR2 reads ANQGSEA. The CDR3 has 13 amino acids. Trimming took 4 bases from V and 0 from J, leaving 10 bases between them. The CDR3: CSVVDGDSYEQYV. The CDR3 DNA reads as TGCAGCGTTGTGGACGGAGACTCCTACGAGCAGTACGTC.

The chain combines TRBV13 with TRBJ2-6; the D is unclear. Germline values: CDR1 PRHDT, CDR2 FYEKMQ (reference sequence). The ends were cut back, 2 bases at V and 0 bases at J, with 11 bases in the middle. This CDR3 contains 17 residues. As DNA, the CDR3 is TGTGCCAGCAGCTTATGGCTTAGATCCTCTGGGGCCAACGTCCTGACTTTC. As protein: CASSLWLRSSGANVLTF.

The rearrangement joins TRBV9 to TRBJ2-6; 8 bases line up with TRBD1. Germline CDR1 is SGDLS and CDR2 is YYNGEE. Trimming took 4 bases from V and 0 from J; bases not matched to a gene: 9. The length of the CDR3 is 18 residues. The CDR3, as DNA: TGTGCCAGCAGCCTGCGGACAGGGCACCCCTCTGGGGCCAACGTCCTGACTTTC. Translating gives CASSLRTGHPSGANVLTF.

This rearrangement joins TRBV19 to TRBJ2-5; unclear D gene. This CDR3 comprises 13 residues. V lost 3 bases, J lost 2 bases, and 7 bases lay in between. Germline V CDR1 and CDR2: LNHDA, SQIVND (reference sequence). Here the CDR3 DNA reads TGTGCCAGTAGTATTATGTTTCAAGAGACCCAGTACTTC. This codes for CASSIMFQETQYF.

The chain links TRBV3-1 (or the pseudogene TRBV3-2) to TRBJ1-6; D not resolved. Trimming cost V 4 bases and J 9 bases, with 10 bases left between them. Germline V CDR1 and CDR2: LGHDT, YNNKEL (reference sequence). The CDR3 runs to 13 residues. Written as DNA, the CDR3 is TGTGCCAGCAGCCTCATTGGCGGTTCACCCCTCCACTTT. Translating gives CASSLIGGSPLHF.

The chain employs TRBV30 and TRBJ1-5; D might be TRBD1 (5 bases). The germline V gene encodes CDR1 GTSNPN and CDR2 SVGIG (reference sequence). Deletions cut 3 bases from V and 6 bases from J, with 15 bases between. The CDR3 contains 14 residues. The CDR3 bases are TGTGCCTGGAGGCCCCCGGGGGTTTCTCAGCCCCAGCATTTT. Residues: CAWRPPGVSQPQHF. The full variable domain, completed using reference TRBV30 and TRBJ1-5, is SQTIHQWPATLVQPVGSPLSLECTVEGTSNPNLYWYRQAAGRGLQLLFYSVGIGQISSEVPQNLSASRPQDRQFILSSKKLLLSDSGFYLCAWRPPGVSQPQHFGDGTRLSIL.

This chain connects TRBV9 to TRBJ2-7; D unclear. In germline, CDR1 is SGDLS, CDR2 YYNGEE. There are 14 residues in the CDR3. Trimming stripped 2 bases from V and 4 bases from J, with 13 bases between. The CDR3 region has the DNA TGTGCCAGCAGCGTTCCCGCCCTGAAATACGAGCAGTACGTC. It translates to CASSVPALKYEQYV.

This chain joins TRBV7-2 and TRBJ2-3, with D unresolved. With 3 bases removed from V and 4 bases from J, the gap between germline ends came to 5 bases. Germline loops: CDR1 SGHTA, CDR2 FQGNSA. CDR3 size: 12 residues. CDR3 protein: CASSFRSDTQYF. CDR3 DNA sequence: TGTGCCAGCAGCTTTCGGTCAGATACGCAGTATTTT.

The chain recombines TRBV6-2 or TRBV6-3 with TRBJ1-1; D ambiguous. This CDR3 has 14 amino acids. Trimming stripped 2 bases from V and 4 bases from J, with 11 bases between. Germline V CDR1 and CDR2: MNHEY, SVGEGT. The CDR3: CASSYRSLRTEAFF. The CDR3, as DNA: TGTGCCAGCAGTTACCGTAGCTTGCGCACTGAAGCTTTCTTT.

J is TRBJ2-2 and V is TRBV6-5, with 7 bases matching TRBD2. CDR1 is MNHEY and CDR2 is SVGAGI in the germline V gene. Losses at the gene ends were 2 bases for V and 4 bases for J; bases not matched to a gene: 4. This CDR3 has 15 amino acids. CDR3 nucleotide sequence: TGTGCCAGCAGTTACGTGGGGGAGGGCACCGGGGAGCTGTTTTTT. This sequence encodes CASSYVGEGTGELFF.

The chain is built from TRBV7-9 and TRBJ2-3; D is undetermined. The V end lost 0 bases, the J end lost 0 bases, and 7 bases lay between the germline ends. Germline lookup yields CDR1 SEHNR and CDR2 FQNEAQ (reference sequence). This CDR3 is built from 15 residues. CDR3 amino acids: CASSLAGSSTDTQYF. The CDR3 DNA reads as TGTGCCAGCAGCTTAGCGGGTAGTAGCACAGATACGCAGTATTTT.

The chain couples TRBV19 to TRBJ2-2, with TRBD1 matching 9 bases. V gave up 7 bases and J gave up 6 bases; unmatched junction bases: 6. The CDR3 consists of 14 residues. The germline gives CDR1 LNHDA, CDR2 SQIVND (reference sequence). Written as DNA, the CDR3 is TGTGCCAGTACGGGACAGGGCCTTCCCGGGGAGCTGTTTTTT. Protein product: CASTGQGLPGELFF.

In its sample, this clone was seen once. The chain recombines TRBV7-8 with TRBJ1-2; D not certain. Trimming shortened V by 5 bases and J by 7 bases, and 11 bases separated the two germline ends. The CDR3 is made up of 12 amino acids. Germline assignment: CDR1 SGHVS and CDR2 FQNEAQ. The CDR3 region is CASSLEAFGYTF. The CDR3 nucleotides are TGTGCCAGCAGCCTGGAGGCGTTTGGCTACACCTTC.

The chain links TRBV7-9 to TRBJ2-3, with D hard to call. The germline V gene has CDR1 SEHNR and CDR2 FQNEAQ (reference sequence). Trimming stripped 7 bases from V and 1 base from J, with 12 bases between. The CDR3 length is 14 residues. CDR3 amino acids: CASKLTPRTDTQYF. In DNA, the CDR3 is TGTGCCAGCAAGCTTACCCCCCGCACAGATACGCAGTATTTT.

This clone was seen only once. CDR3 bases: TGTGCCAGCAGCTTATCCCGACTAGCGGGGGGTCAAGAGACCCAGTACTTC. This codes for CASSLSRLAGGQETQYF. V is TRBV7-8 and J is TRBJ2-5, with TRBD2 identical over 13 bases. The CDR3 sequence is 17 residues long. The V gene's germline CDR1 is SGHVS and CDR2 FQNEAQ. J was trimmed by 2 bases and V by 2 bases; bases with no gene match: 5.

This clone has only one observation. The chain combines TRBV7-9 with TRBJ1-1, with D uncertain. Trimming shortened V by 1 base and J by 1 base, and 10 bases separated the two germline ends. The CDR3 sequence is 15 residues long. The germline V gene has CDR1 SEHNR and CDR2 FQNEAQ (reference sequence). CDR3 bases: TGTGCCAGCAGCTTAGTTGCAGGCGGGAACACTGAAGCTTTCTTT. Its translation is CASSLVAGGNTEAFF.

This chain uses TRBV30 with TRBJ2-1; 11 nucleotides line up with TRBD2. V shed 3 bases and J 9 bases; nucleotides not matched to a gene: 10. CDR1 is GTSNPN, CDR2 SVGIG, per germline (reference sequence). The CDR3 consists of 15 residues. The CDR3 coding sequence is TGTGCCTGGAGAAGGGTAGCGGGGGGGCAGGGTGAGCAGTTCTTC. Translation: CAWRRVAGGQGEQFF.

This chain uses TRBV7-9 with TRBJ2-1; D gene uncertain. The CDR3 runs 15 residues. V was trimmed by 1 base and J by 3 bases, leaving 10 bases between them. The V gene's germline CDR1 is SEHNR and CDR2 FQNEAQ (reference sequence). The CDR3 region has the DNA TGTGCCAGCAGCTTAGACTCCACCCTCTACAATGAGCAGTTCTTC. As protein: CASSLDSTLYNEQFF.

The V and J genes are TRBV6-4 and TRBJ2-7; D possibly uses TRBD1 or TRBD2 (6 bases each). This CDR3 region has 13 residues. CDR1 is MRHNA, CDR2 SNTAGT, per germline. V was shortened by 6 bases and J by 4 bases, with 13 bases between the two germline ends. The CDR3 nucleotides read TGTGCCAGCAGGACAGGTGGACTATACGAGCAGTACGTC. Translation gives CASRTGGLYEQYV.

The chain joins TRBV19 to TRBJ1-6; no reliable D call. CDR1 is LNHDA, CDR2 SQIVND, per germline (reference sequence). The CDR3 is 13 residues long. Between the trimmed V and J ends, which lost 8 bases and 1 base, there was a span of 6 bases. CDR3: CASHTSYNSPLHF. DNA of the CDR3: TGTGCCAGTCACACATCCTATAATTCACCCCTCCACTTT. Full variable domain (remainder filled in from reference TRBV19 and TRBJ1-6): DGGITQSPKYLFRKEGQNVTLSCEQNLNHDAMYWYRQDPGQGLRLIYYSQIVNDFQKGDIAEGYSVSREKKESFPLTVTSAQKNPTAFYLCASHTSYNSPLHFGNGTRLTVT.

This rearrangement joins TRBV7-9 to TRBJ1-1; perhaps TRBD1 as D (5 bases). V lost 3 bases, J lost 7 bases, and 18 bases lay in between. From germline, CDR1 is SEHNR and CDR2 FQNEAQ (reference sequence). The CDR3 covers 15 residues. DNA for the CDR3: TGTGCCAGCAGCTTTATGTATCGGCGGGGGGTTGAAGCTTTCTTT. Encoded protein: CASSFMYRRGVEAFF.

The chain joins TRBV27 to TRBJ1-5; weak D call: TRBD1 (6 bases). Looked up from germline, CDR1 is MNHEY and CDR2 is SMNVEV (reference sequence). The CDR3 runs to 16 residues. The V and J ends lost 6 bases and 1 base respectively, with 16 bases between them. The chain's CDR3 is CASRPRQALSNQPQHF. The CDR3 DNA sequence: TGTGCCAGCAGACCACGACAGGCCCTGAGCAATCAGCCCCAGCATTTT.

This chain connects TRBV5-1 to TRBJ2-7; no reliable D call. The germline V gene has CDR1 SGHRS and CDR2 YFSETQ. Between the trimmed V and J ends, which lost 6 bases and 0 bases, there was a span of 13 bases. The CDR3 runs to 14 residues. CDR3 in DNA: TGCGCCAGCAACCTGGACCCAAGCTCCTACGAGCAGTACTTC. It yields the protein CASNLDPSSYEQYF. The full variable domain, completed using reference TRBV5-1 and TRBJ2-7, is KAGVTQTPRYLIKTRGQQVTLSCSPISGHRSVSWYQQTPGQGLQFLFEYFSETQRNKGNFPGRFSGRQFSNSRSEMNVSTLELGDSALYLCASNLDPSSYEQYFGPGTRLTVT.